This T cell receptor (beta chain) comes out of a study of T cells in Graves' hyperthyroidism and ophthalmopathy. This clonotype was seen ten or more times. The investigators amplified TCR beta CDR3 regions from RNA transcripts. RT-PCR in the first round (using the HTBI primer set) targeted the TCR CDR3. A single record per CDR3 protein comes from TCRdb applying MiXCR to the multiplex PCR reads. The table shows around 420,000 distinct CDR3 sequences, with approximately 14% occurring only once. Trimming removed 6 bases from V and 6 bases from J; junction bases left unmatched: 6. Germline values: CDR1 MNHNS, CDR2 SASEGT. This CDR3 contains 14 residues.

The origin of this receptor is a woman aged 18-29 years with Graves' hyperthyroidism. Sequences were obtained from blood. J is TRBJ2-7 and V is TRBV6-1; 12 bases fit TRBD1. CDR3 sequence reads: CASRGTGGVFEQYF. CDR3 sequence (DNA): TGTGCCAGCAGGGGGACAGGGGGCGTTTTCGAGCAGTACTTC.